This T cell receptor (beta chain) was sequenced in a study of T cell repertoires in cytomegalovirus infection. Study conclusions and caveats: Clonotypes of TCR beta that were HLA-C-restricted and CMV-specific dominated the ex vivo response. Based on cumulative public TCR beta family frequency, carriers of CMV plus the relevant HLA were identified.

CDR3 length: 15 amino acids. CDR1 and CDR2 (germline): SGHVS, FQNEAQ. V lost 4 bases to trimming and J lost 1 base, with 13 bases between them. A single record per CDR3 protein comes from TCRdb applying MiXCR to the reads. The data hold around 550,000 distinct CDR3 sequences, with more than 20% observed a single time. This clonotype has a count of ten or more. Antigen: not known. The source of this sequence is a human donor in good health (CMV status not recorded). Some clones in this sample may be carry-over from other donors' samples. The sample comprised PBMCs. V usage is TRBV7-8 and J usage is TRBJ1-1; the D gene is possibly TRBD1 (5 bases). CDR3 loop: CASSSPFRENTEAFF. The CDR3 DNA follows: TGTGCCAGCAGCTCCCCTTTCAGGGAGAACACTGAAGCTTTCTTT.